The 18 T cell receptor beta chains below all came from one sample that was sequenced in a study of CD8 T cells in Susac syndrome. Reverse transcription used about 0.45 to 1 ug RNA and random hexamers. TCRdb used MiXCR to reprocess the immunoSEQ multiplex PCR reads, holding one entry per CDR3 protein. The sample lists about 300,000 distinct CDR3 sequences, approximately 85% occurring once. The source material was CD8+ T cells from PBMCs. Receptors originate from a human donor with multiple sclerosis.

This clonotype was seen a single time. The chain couples TRBV25-1 to TRBJ2-7; 7 positions agree with TRBD2. J gave up 2 bases and V 4 bases, and 11 bases lay outside the gene matches. Germline V CDR1 and CDR2: MGHDK, SYGVNS. The CDR3 is made up of 16 amino acids. The DNA for the CDR3 is TGTGCCAGCAGTGGATACCTAGCGGCTGGGGCCTACGAGCAGTACTTC. Residues: CASSGYLAAGAYEQYF.

The chain combines TRBV28 with TRBJ1-3; 8 nucleotides align to TRBD1. CDR1 and CDR2 from the germline V gene are MDHEN and SYDVKM. With 6 bases clipped from V and 2 bases from J, the junction kept 6 bases outside the gene matches. The CDR3 contains 15 residues. The CDR3 region is CASRIDRGPGNTIYF. The CDR3 DNA follows: TGTGCCAGCAGGATCGACAGGGGCCCTGGAAACACCATATATTTT.

This clonotype was observed a few times. This chain links TRBV2 with TRBJ2-3; D may be TRBD2 (6 bases). CDR1 and CDR2 from the germline V gene are SNHLY and FYNNEI. This CDR3 is 14 amino acids long. V shed 3 bases and J shed 4 bases, with 11 bases lying between them. The CDR3 bases are TGTGCCAGCAGTGAGGGACGCGGGGCAGATACGCAGTATTTT. Protein product: CASSEGRGADTQYF.

This chain links TRBV27 with TRBJ2-3; 7 bases line up with TRBD1. This CDR3 contains 15 residues. J lost 4 bases, V lost 6 bases, and 10 bases had no gene match. CDR1 and CDR2 (germline): MNHEY, SMNVEV (reference sequence). This chain's CDR3 is CASSSARGPPDTQYF. CDR3 DNA sequence: TGTGCCAGCAGCTCTGCGAGGGGGCCCCCAGATACGCAGTATTTT.

CDR3 amino acids: CASSLYGTPNEQFF. CDR3 nucleotides: TGCGCCAGCAGCTTGTATGGGACCCCTAATGAGCAGTTCTTC. The chain carries TRBV5-1 and TRBJ2-1; either TRBD1 or TRBD2 may supply D (5 bases each). The V gene's germline CDR1 is SGHRS and CDR2 YFSETQ. This CDR3 has 14 amino acids. With 1 base removed from V and 7 bases from J, the gap between germline ends came to 12 bases.

This chain joins TRBV4-3 and TRBJ1-2; a possible D gene is TRBD1 (5 bases). Germline V gives CDR1 LGHNA, CDR2 YSLEER. The CDR3 contains 16 residues. V shed 4 bases and J shed 1 base, with 16 bases lying between them. The CDR3 here is CASSPDSGPINYGYTF. The CDR3 bases are TGCGCCAGCAGCCCTGATTCAGGGCCGATTAACTATGGCTACACCTTC.

The rearrangement joins TRBV7-9 to TRBJ1-3; D is unresolved. The CDR3 covers 16 residues. Germline CDR1 SEHNR, CDR2 FQNEAQ (reference sequence). With 4 bases removed from V and 0 bases from J, the gap between germline ends came to 13 bases. The CDR3 DNA reads TGTGCCAGCAGCTCCACAGTTGTCGCCTCTGGAAACACCATATATTTT. This sequence encodes CASSSTVVASGNTIYF.

This clonotype turned up a few times. The CDR3 sequence: CASTGAGVEQYF. The CDR3 nucleotides are TGTGCCAGCACAGGGGCAGGGGTAGAGCAGTACTTC. This chain connects TRBV6-1 to TRBJ2-7; D perhaps matches TRBD1 (6 bases). V was clipped by 7 bases and J by 7 bases, with 14 bases between them. Germline assignment: CDR1 MNHNS and CDR2 SASEGT. The CDR3 runs 12 residues.

The J gene is TRBJ1-5, the V gene TRBV7-3; possible D gene TRBD1, 6 bases. The CDR3 length is 15 residues. Germline CDR1 and CDR2: SGHTA and FQGTGA. The V end lost 2 bases, the J end lost 5 bases, and 13 bases lay between the germline ends. CDR3 sequence: CASSLSGGRDQPQHF. For the CDR3, the DNA is TGTGCCAGCAGCTTATCCGGGGGGCGAGATCAGCCCCAGCATTTT.

This clonotype appeared a few times. The chain carries TRBV6-5 and TRBJ1-5; a possible D gene is TRBD1 (5 bases). The CDR3 loop spans 16 amino acids. V was shortened by 2 bases and J by 7 bases, with 18 bases between the two germline ends. Germline V lookup: CDR1 MNHEY, CDR2 SVGAGI. Here the CDR3 reads CASSYPGAGNPQPQHF. CDR3 nucleotides: TGTGCCAGCAGTTACCCAGGTGCAGGGAACCCACAGCCCCAGCATTTT.

V is TRBV7-9 and J is TRBJ2-3; D is unclear. V dropped 8 bases and J dropped 0 bases, with 6 bases sitting between them. Germline V gene sequence: CDR1 SEHNR, CDR2 FQNEAQ (reference sequence). The length of the CDR3 is 12 residues. CDR3 DNA sequence: TGTGCCAGCGAACAGAGCACAGATACGCAGTATTTT. Amino acid sequence: CASEQSTDTQYF.

The V call is TRBV6-1, the J call TRBJ2-3, with no clear D. The CDR3 spans 14 residues. V shed 5 bases and J shed 4 bases, with 13 bases lying between them. CDR1 MNHNS and CDR2 SASEGT come from the germline V gene. The CDR3: CASSPGPRPDTQYF. Written as DNA, the CDR3 is TGTGCCAGCAGTCCGGGCCCCCGGCCAGATACGCAGTATTTT.

The table lists this clonotype with a count of one. V and J are TRBV9 and TRBJ1-1, with no clear D. The germline V gene has CDR1 SGDLS and CDR2 YYNGEE. This CDR3 comprises 14 residues. Trimming removed 0 bases from V and 3 bases from J, with 9 bases in between. CDR3 sequence: CASSVAGVDTEAFF. In DNA form, the CDR3 reads TGTGCCAGCAGCGTAGCCGGGGTGGACACTGAAGCTTTCTTT.

This clonotype was found a few times. This chain connects TRBV28 to TRBJ2-3, with no clear D. CDR3 length: 13 amino acids. Germline assignment: CDR1 MDHEN and CDR2 SYDVKM. Trimming took 2 bases from V and 4 from J, leaving 7 bases between them. CDR3 DNA sequence: TGTGCCAGCAGTTTAGCGGCCGCAGATACGCAGTATTTT. The encoded protein is CASSLAAADTQYF. Full variable domain (missing parts from reference TRBV28 and TRBJ2-3): DVKVTQSSRYLVKRTGEKVFLECVQDMDHENMFWYRQDPGLGLRLIYFSYDVKMKEKGDIPEGYSVSREKKERFSLILESASTNQTSMYLCASSLAAADTQYFGPGTRLTVL.

This rearrangement joins TRBV2 to TRBJ1-5; D remains ambiguous. From germline, CDR1 is SNHLY and CDR2 FYNNEI. The CDR3 has 16 residues. Trimming took 7 bases from V and 2 from J, leaving 18 bases between them. The CDR3 loop is CASTETDYGGNQPQHF. DNA of the CDR3: TGTGCCAGCACCGAAACGGACTATGGGGGCAATCAGCCCCAGCATTTT.

The chain carries TRBV28 and TRBJ2-5, with TRBD2 identical over 7 bases. The ends lost 5 bases at V and 3 bases at J; junction bases unmatched: 9. Germline CDR1 reads MDHEN; CDR2 reads SYDVKM. The CDR3 has 15 residues. The CDR3 is CASSPLFRGEETQYF. In nucleotides, the CDR3 is TGTGCCAGCAGTCCACTCTTTCGGGGGGAAGAGACCCAGTACTTC.

The V and J genes are TRBV20-1 and TRBJ2-1; perhaps TRBD2 as D (5 bases). The germline V gene has CDR1 DFQATT and CDR2 SNEGSKA (reference sequence). The CDR3 spans 13 residues. Between the trimmed V and J ends, which lost 3 bases and 5 bases, there was a span of 11 bases. As DNA, the CDR3 is TGCAGTGCTAGGGAGGTGAGCCACAATGAGCAGTTCTTC. Translation: CSAREVSHNEQFF.

The chain is built from TRBV13 and TRBJ2-7; 14 nucleotides match TRBD2. V shed 3 bases, J shed 5 bases, and the junction held 9 bases outside the gene matches. This CDR3 has 17 residues. Germline CDR1 PRHDT, CDR2 FYEKMQ (reference sequence). The CDR3 coding sequence is TGTGCCAGCAGCTTCTTGACTAGCGGGAGGGCTTTTGACGAGCAGTACTTC. Its translation is CASSFLTSGRAFDEQYF.